This paragraph reports one TCR beta chain. Generated by immunoSEQ multiplex PCR, the TCRdb table keeps only in-frame clones and is missing some. The sample shows about 100,000 clones, 94% of them seen only once. These data are taken from a study of T cell changes during pregnancy in multiple sclerosis. This CDR3 comprises 14 residues. CDR1 is SNHLY and CDR2 is FYNNEI in the germline V gene. Trimming pared 3 bases from V and 0 bases from J, leaving 6 bases between. The chain recombines TRBV2 with TRBJ2-4; no clear D. Sequenced here: peripheral blood, sampled before pregnancy. The TCR originated in a female donor with multiple sclerosis, enrolled in a pregnancy study. CDR3 amino acids: CASSEAGAKNIQYF. CDR3 sequence (DNA): TGTGCCAGCAGTGAGGCAGGAGCCAAAAACATTCAGTACTTC.